The 18 T cell receptor beta chains below come from one sample, sequenced in a study of T cells after yellow fever vaccination. TCRdb passed the 5' RACE reads through MiXCR, listing each CDR3 protein once. Among some 350,000 distinct CDR3 sequences listed, under 7.5% were seen once. The sample here was PBMCs, taken 5 days after the yellow fever booster vaccination. Receptors were obtained from a young man who received the YFV17D yellow fever vaccine.

A few counts support this clonotype. The CDR3 region is CASSLLTDPGKLFF. As DNA, the CDR3 is TGTGCCAGCAGCTTGTTGACAGACCCCGGGAAACTGTTTTTT. The rearrangement uses TRBV5-6 and TRBJ1-4, with D perhaps matching TRBD1 (5 bases). The CDR3 consists of 14 residues. V was cut by 1 base and J by 11 bases, with 15 bases left in between. Germline lookup yields CDR1 SGHDT and CDR2 YYEEEE. The variable domain in full, with the rest retrieved from reference TRBV5-6 and TRBJ1-4, is DAGVTQSPTHLIKTRGQQVTLRCSPKSGHDTVSWYQQALGQGPQFIFQYYEEEERQRGNFPDRFSGHQFPNYSSELNVNALLLGDSALYLCASSLLTDPGKLFFGSGTQLSVL.

The V call is TRBV27, the J call TRBJ2-7; possibly TRBD1 for D (7 bases). Germline values: CDR1 MNHEY, CDR2 SMNVEV (reference sequence). CDR3 length equals 15 residues. The V and J ends lost 3 bases and 0 bases respectively, with 12 bases between them. The DNA for the CDR3 is TGTGCCAGCAGTTTGGGCAGGGGGGTCTCCTACGAGCAGTACTTC. Protein: CASSLGRGVSYEQYF.

Only a few counts were recorded for this clonotype. The CDR3 spells CASSSYPTSGRVYEQYF. CDR3 DNA: TGTGCCAGCAGCTCTTACCCTACTAGCGGGAGAGTCTACGAGCAGTACTTC. The gene calls are TRBV5-4 and TRBJ2-7; 11 bases map to TRBD2. This CDR3 contains 17 residues. Germline values: CDR1 SGHNT, CDR2 YYREEE (reference sequence). Losses at the gene ends were 3 bases for V and 3 bases for J; bases not matched to a gene: 11.

This clonotype was counted only a few times. This chain joins TRBV7-2 and TRBJ2-7; possibly TRBD1 for D (7 bases). Germline values: CDR1 SGHTA, CDR2 FQGNSA. V was trimmed by 7 bases and J by 4 bases, leaving 26 bases between them. This CDR3 comprises 17 residues. The CDR3: CASIEARVQGRKYEQYF. The CDR3 coding sequence is TGTGCCAGCATTGAGGCAAGGGTACAGGGGAGGAAATACGAGCAGTACTTC. The variable domain in full, with the rest retrieved from reference TRBV7-2 and TRBJ2-7, is GAGVSQSPSNKVTEKGKDVELRCDPISGHTALYWYRQSLGQGLEFLIYFQGNSAPDKSGLPSDRFSAERTGGSVSTLTIQRTQQEDSAVYLCASIEARVQGRKYEQYFGPGTRLTVT.

CDR3 amino acids: CSARGRERRETQYF. The CDR3 DNA is TGCAGTGCTAGGGGGCGGGAGAGGCGGGAGACCCAGTACTTC. J is TRBJ2-5 and V is TRBV20-1, with 7 bases fitting TRBD2. This CDR3 spans 14 amino acids. V shed 3 bases, J shed 5 bases, and the junction held 9 bases outside the gene matches. Germline V gene data show CDR1 as DFQATT and CDR2 as SNEGSKA (reference sequence).

The rearrangement links TRBV7-8 to TRBJ2-1, with 7 nucleotides matching TRBD2. CDR1 is SGHVS and CDR2 is FQNEAQ in the germline V gene. V lost 6 bases to trimming and J lost 11 bases; unmatched junction nucleotides: 13. The CDR3 covers 14 residues. CDR3 sequence reads: CASSPTTGTTQQFF. The CDR3 DNA sequence: TGTGCCAGCAGTCCTACGACCGGGACTACACAGCAGTTCTTC.

This clonotype was seen ten or more times. The V gene is TRBV4-3, the J gene TRBJ2-2; 7 bases are shared with TRBD2. The junction had 4 bases not matched to a gene; V was cut back by 0 bases and J by 6 bases. The germline V gene has CDR1 LGHNA and CDR2 YSLEER. The CDR3 spans 15 residues. CDR3: CASSQEGLRAGELFF. The CDR3 nucleotides are TGCGCCAGCAGCCAAGAGGGACTAAGGGCCGGGGAGCTGTTTTTT.

This clonotype was detected ten times or more. This chain uses TRBV12-3 or TRBV12-4 with TRBJ2-2; TRBD2 agrees at 14 bases. This CDR3 region has 19 residues. J gave up 7 bases and V 3 bases, and 13 bases lay outside the gene matches. For the CDR3, the DNA is TGTGCCAGCAGTTTCCCCGGGACTAGCGGGAGAGGCGTGAACGGGGAGCTGTTTTTT. It translates to CASSFPGTSGRGVNGELFF.

This clonotype was recorded at least ten times. J is TRBJ2-2 and V is TRBV5-5; 7 nucleotides line up with TRBD2. Germline V CDR1 and CDR2: SGHKS, YYEKEE (reference sequence). With 4 bases clipped from V and 4 bases from J, the junction kept 10 bases outside the gene matches. The CDR3 is made up of 16 amino acids. The CDR3 DNA reads as TGTGCCAGCAGCCCCGGGAGGCAGGGCGGCACCGGGGAGCTGTTTTTT. It codes for CASSPGRQGGTGELFF.

This clonotype has only a few counts. The V gene is TRBV5-5, the J gene TRBJ2-5; 9 bases fit TRBD1. This CDR3 comprises 14 residues. After removal of 3 bases from V and 0 bases from J, the junction contained 0 bases not matched to a gene. Germline V lookup: CDR1 SGHKS, CDR2 YYEKEE (reference sequence). The CDR3 protein is CASSWTGDQETQYF. The CDR3 DNA is TGTGCCAGCAGCTGGACAGGGGACCAAGAGACCCAGTACTTC.

A few counts support this clonotype. The rearrangement links TRBV29-1 to TRBJ2-1; 14 nucleotides align to TRBD2. Germline lookup yields CDR1 SQVTM and CDR2 ANQGSEA. The CDR3 loop spans 17 amino acids. V gave up 4 bases and J gave up 4 bases; unmatched junction bases: 9. CDR3 residues: CSVGFGTSGSLYNEQFF. In DNA form, the CDR3 reads TGCAGCGTTGGGTTCGGGACTAGCGGGAGTTTATACAATGAGCAGTTCTTC.

The chain has TRBV4-3 and TRBJ2-3; 8 bases agree with TRBD2. Germline V CDR1 and CDR2: LGHNA, YSLEER. Unmatched junction bases numbered 5, after V lost 0 bases and J lost 0 bases. The CDR3 is 17 residues long. CDR3 loop: CASSQDVPSGSTDTQYF. The CDR3, as DNA: TGCGCCAGCAGCCAAGACGTTCCTAGCGGGAGCACAGATACGCAGTATTTT.

This clonotype was seen a few times. V usage is TRBV9 and J usage is TRBJ2-2, with 10 nucleotides matching TRBD2. CDR1 and CDR2 (germline): SGDLS, YYNGEE. This CDR3 spans 18 amino acids. V shed 0 bases, J shed 4 bases, and the junction held 9 bases outside the gene matches. Here the CDR3 reads CASSVALAGDRGTGELFF. The CDR3 coding sequence is TGTGCCAGCAGCGTAGCTCTAGCGGGAGATCGGGGCACCGGGGAGCTGTTTTTT.

This clonotype was seen a handful of times. The rearrangement uses TRBV3-1 and TRBJ1-1; 7 bases align to TRBD1. Germline trimming cut 6 bases from V and 0 bases from J; bases unmatched to any gene: 10. The CDR3 has 16 amino acids. CDR1 and CDR2 from the germline V gene are LGHDT and YNNKEL (reference sequence). The DNA of the CDR3 is TGTGCCAGCAGTAAAATCGGGACAGCGATGAACACTGAAGCTTTCTTT. This sequence encodes CASSKIGTAMNTEAFF.

This clonotype was detected a few times. The CDR3 nucleotides are TGCAGCGTTGAAGAAGGGTATACGGGGGTATACGAGCAGTACTTC. This sequence encodes CSVEEGYTGVYEQYF. The gene calls are TRBV29-1 and TRBJ2-7; TRBD2 might be the D (6 bases). V lost 0 bases, J lost 4 bases, and 16 bases lay in between. Germline V gene data show CDR1 as SQVTM and CDR2 as ANQGSEA. The CDR3 loop spans 15 amino acids.

The rearrangement links TRBV7-2 to TRBJ2-3; 8 bases agree with TRBD2. Germline CDR1 SGHTA, CDR2 FQGNSA. V was pared by 1 base and J by 6 bases, with 9 bases of the junction left unmatched. The CDR3 spans 16 residues. The CDR3 DNA reads as TGTGCCAGCAGCTTAGAATATCGGGGGGGCAGCGATACGCAGTATTTT. Amino acid sequence: CASSLEYRGGSDTQYF.

This clonotype has just one count. The J gene is TRBJ2-5, the V gene TRBV4-1; the match to TRBD2 covers 8 bases. This CDR3 contains 15 residues. J gave up 5 bases and V 4 bases, and 9 bases lay outside the gene matches. In germline, CDR1 is MGHRA, CDR2 YSYEKL. CDR3 protein: CASSPTTSGPETQYF. In DNA, the CDR3 is TGCGCCAGCAGCCCAACCACTAGCGGTCCGGAGACCCAGTACTTC.

Many counts were recorded for this clonotype. The chain joins TRBV12-3 or TRBV12-4 to TRBJ2-1, with TRBD2 as a possible D gene (6 bases). Trimming cost V 3 bases and J 9 bases, with 24 bases left between them. The CDR3 runs to 17 residues. The CDR3: CASSFGPAGTAAGEQFF. In nucleotides, the CDR3 is TGTGCCAGCAGTTTTGGTCCCGCCGGGACTGCGGCGGGTGAGCAGTTCTTC.